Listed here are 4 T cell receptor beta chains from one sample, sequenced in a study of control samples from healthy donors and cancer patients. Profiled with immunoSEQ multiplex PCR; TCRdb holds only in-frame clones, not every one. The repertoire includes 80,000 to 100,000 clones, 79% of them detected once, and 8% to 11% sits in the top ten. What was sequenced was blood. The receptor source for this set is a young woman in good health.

CDR3 protein: CASLTGLAGGREQFF. The DNA for the CDR3 is TGTGCCAGCCTTACAGGGCTAGCGGGGGGCCGCGAGCAGTTCTTC. The chain carries TRBV7-2 and TRBJ2-1, with 11 bases lining up with TRBD2. The junction had 13 bases not matched to a gene; V was cut back by 8 bases and J by 10 bases. There are 15 residues in the CDR3. From germline, CDR1 is SGHTA and CDR2 FQGNSA.

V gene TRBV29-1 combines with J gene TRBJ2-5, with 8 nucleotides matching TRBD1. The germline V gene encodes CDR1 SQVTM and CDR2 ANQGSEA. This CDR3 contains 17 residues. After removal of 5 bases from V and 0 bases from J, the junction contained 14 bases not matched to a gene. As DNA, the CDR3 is TGCAGCGTTTCAGGACAGGGTCACCTTCTATACCAAGAGACCCAGTACTTC. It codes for CSVSGQGHLLYQETQYF.

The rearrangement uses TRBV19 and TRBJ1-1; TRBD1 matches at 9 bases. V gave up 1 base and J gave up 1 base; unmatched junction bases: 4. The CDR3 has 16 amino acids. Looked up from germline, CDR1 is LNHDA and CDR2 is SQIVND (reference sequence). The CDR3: CASSIAGTGWNTEAFF. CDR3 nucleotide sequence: TGTGCCAGTAGTATAGCCGGGACAGGGTGGAACACTGAAGCTTTCTTT.

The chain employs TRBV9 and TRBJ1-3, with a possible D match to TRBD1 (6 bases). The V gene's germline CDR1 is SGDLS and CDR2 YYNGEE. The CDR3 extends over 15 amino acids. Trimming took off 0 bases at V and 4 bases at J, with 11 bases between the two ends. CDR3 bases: TGTGCCAGCAGCGTAGCCTTGGGGGCCGGAAACACCATATATTTT. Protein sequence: CASSVALGAGNTIYF.